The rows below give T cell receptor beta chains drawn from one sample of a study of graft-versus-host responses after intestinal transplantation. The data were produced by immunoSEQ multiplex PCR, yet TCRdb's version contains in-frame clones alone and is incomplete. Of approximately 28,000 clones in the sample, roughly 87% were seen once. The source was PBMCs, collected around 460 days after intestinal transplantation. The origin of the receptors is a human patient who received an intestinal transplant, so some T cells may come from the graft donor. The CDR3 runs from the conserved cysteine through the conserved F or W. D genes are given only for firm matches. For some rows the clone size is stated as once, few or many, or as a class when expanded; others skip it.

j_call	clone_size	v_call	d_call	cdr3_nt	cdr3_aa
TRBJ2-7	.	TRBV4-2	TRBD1	TGTGCCAGCAGCCAAGAGGGCGGGACAGGGGGTACCTACGAGCAGTACTTC	CASSQEGGTGGTYEQYF
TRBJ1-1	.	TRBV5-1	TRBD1	TGCGCCAGCAGCTTCCGGACAGGGGACACTGAAGCTTTCTTT	CASSFRTGDTEAFF
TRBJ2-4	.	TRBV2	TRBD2	TGTGCCAGCAAAGGGACTAGCGGGAGGGCCGGCAAAAACATTCAGTACTTC	CASKGTSGRAGKNIQYF
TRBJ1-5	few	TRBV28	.	TGTGCCAGCAGCCCGTGGAACCCTAGCAATCAGCCCCAGCATTTT	CASSPWNPSNQPQHF
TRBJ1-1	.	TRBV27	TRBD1	TGTGCCAGCAGCTACTACCGGGACAGGGGTAGTGAAGCTTTCTTT	CASSYYRDRGSEAFF
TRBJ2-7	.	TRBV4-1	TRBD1	TGCGCCAGCAGCCGGGACAGGGTATATGGGGAGCAGTACTTC	CASSRDRVYGEQYF
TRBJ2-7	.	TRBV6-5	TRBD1	TGTGCCAGCAGCCGAGCCGGGGACAGCTCCTACGAGCAGTACTTC	CASSRAGDSSYEQYF
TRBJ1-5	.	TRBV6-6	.	TGTGCCAGCAGTTACCAAGGGAGTACCAATCAGCCCCAGCATTTT	CASSYQGSTNQPQHF
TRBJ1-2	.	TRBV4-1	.	TGCGCCAGCAGCCAAGGATGGACAGATAACTATGGCTACACCTTC	CASSQGWTDNYGYTF
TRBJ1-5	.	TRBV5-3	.	TGTGCCAGAAGCTTTATCCGGGTAGGTCAGCCCCAGCATTTT	CARSFIRVGQPQHF
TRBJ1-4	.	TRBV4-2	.	TGTGCCAGCAGCCTTATTGGAAAGCCTAGTCACGGACTCTTCAGGGAAAAACTGTTTTTT	CASSLIGKPSHGLFREKLFF
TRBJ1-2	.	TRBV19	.	TGTGCCAGTAGTATAATTGGAACCCTTGGTAACTATGGCTACACCTTC	CASSIIGTLGNYGYTF
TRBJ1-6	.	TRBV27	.	TGTGCCAGCAGTTCCACAAATCGACCCCAGATCAGATATAATTCACCCCTCCACTTT	CASSSTNRPQIRYNSPLHF
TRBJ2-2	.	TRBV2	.	TGTGCCAGCAGTGGACAGAACACCGGGGAGCTGTTTTTT	CASSGQNTGELFF
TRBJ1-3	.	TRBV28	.	TGTGCCAGCAGTTTATGGATGACAGGCTCTGGAAACACCATATATTTT	CASSLWMTGSGNTIYF
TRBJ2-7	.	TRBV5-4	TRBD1	TGTGCCAGCAGCGCCAGTCCCGGGACAGACTCCTACGAGCAGTACTTC	CASSASPGTDSYEQYF
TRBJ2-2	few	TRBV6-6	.	TGTGCCACCAAAGTGGGGGGCGAGACCGGGGAGCTGTTTTTT	CATKVGGETGELFF
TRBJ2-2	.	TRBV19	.	TGTGCCAGTAGTATTTGGGGAAGCGGGGAGCTGTTTTTT	CASSIWGSGELFF
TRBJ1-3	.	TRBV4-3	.	TGCGCCAGCAGCCAAGACAGAATAAACACCATATATTTT	CASSQDRINTIYF
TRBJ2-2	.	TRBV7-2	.	TGTGCCAGCAGCTTAGCTGTCGTCACCGGGGAGCTGTTTTTT	CASSLAVVTGELFF
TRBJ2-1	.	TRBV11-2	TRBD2	TGTGCCAGCAGCAGCTTATCAGCGGGAGGGCTGGATGAGCAGTTCTTC	CASSSLSAGGLDEQFF
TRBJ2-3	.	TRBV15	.	TGTGCCACCAGCAGAGGGTGGCGCACAGATACGCAGTATTTT	CATSRGWRTDTQYF
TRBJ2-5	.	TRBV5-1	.	TGCGCCAGCAGCAAAAGACAGGTGACAGAGACCCAGTACTTC	CASSKRQVTETQYF
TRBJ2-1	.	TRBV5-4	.	TGTGCCAGCAGCCCGCCCCCAGGGTCAGTGGGGAACAATGAGCAGTTCTTC	CASSPPPGSVGNNEQFF
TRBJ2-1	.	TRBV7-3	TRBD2	TGTGCCAGCAGCGAGGGACTATTCAATGAGCAGTTCTTC	CASSEGLFNEQFF
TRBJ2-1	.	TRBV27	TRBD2	TGTGCCAGCCAGGATAGGGCGGGAGGTTTAAATGAGCAGTTCTTC	CASQDRAGGLNEQFF
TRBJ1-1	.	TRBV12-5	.	TGTGCTAGTGGTTTCGCCGCAGGGGAAACCATGAACACTGAAGCTTTCTTT	CASGFAAGETMNTEAFF
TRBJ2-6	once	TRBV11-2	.	TGTGCCAGCAGCTCCCGACACCTCTCTGGGGCCAACGTCCTGACTTTC	CASSSRHLSGANVLTF
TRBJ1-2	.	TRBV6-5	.	TGTGCCAGCAGTTATAATCTTGAGGGTATCTATGGCTACACCTTC	CASSYNLEGIYGYTF
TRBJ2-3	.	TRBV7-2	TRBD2	TGTGCCAGCAGTTATCGCGGGGGGACAGATACGCAGTATTTT	CASSYRGGTDTQYF
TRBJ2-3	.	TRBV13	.	TGTGCCAGCAGCCGAGCGAAAGATACGCAGTATTTT	CASSRAKDTQYF
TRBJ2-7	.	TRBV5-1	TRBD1	TGCGCCAGCAGCTTGGGACAGGGGGTTTACGAGCAGTACTTC	CASSLGQGVYEQYF
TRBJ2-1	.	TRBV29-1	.	TGCAGCGTTGAGAGCCATGTCACCAATGAGCAGTTCTTC	CSVESHVTNEQFF
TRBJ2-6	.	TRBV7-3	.	TGTGCCAGCAGCTTAGGGGATGGGGGATCTGGGGCCAACGTCCTGACTTTC	CASSLGDGGSGANVLTF
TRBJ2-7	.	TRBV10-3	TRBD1	TGTGCCATCGGACAAGACAGGGTAAGATACGAGCAGTACTTC	CAIGQDRVRYEQYF
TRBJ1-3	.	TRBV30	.	TGTGCCTGGAGTGTATCAGTTATCTCTGGAAACACCATATATTTT	CAWSVSVISGNTIYF
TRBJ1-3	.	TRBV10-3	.	TGTGCCATCAGTGAGCCAGGGACTGGAAACACCATATATTTT	CAISEPGTGNTIYF
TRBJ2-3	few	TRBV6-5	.	TGTGCCAGCAGTTATGGTCGAGCGGTGAGCACAGATACGCAGTATTTT	CASSYGRAVSTDTQYF
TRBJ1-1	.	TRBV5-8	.	TGTGCCAGCAGCCCTTGGGGTCCGCCCGAAGCTTTCTTT	CASSPWGPPEAFF
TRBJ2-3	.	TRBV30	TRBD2	TGTGCCTGGGTAGCGGGAGTCGGGGATACGCAGTATTTT	CAWVAGVGDTQYF
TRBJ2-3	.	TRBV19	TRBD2	TGTGCCAGTAGTTGGGGGACTAGCGGCCTCTCAGATACGCAGTATTTT	CASSWGTSGLSDTQYF
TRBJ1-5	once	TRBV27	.	TGTGCCAGCAGTTTAATACCTAATCAGCCCCAGCATTTT	CASSLIPNQPQHF
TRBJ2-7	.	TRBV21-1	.	TGTGCCAGCAGCGATACCTTCCTTACAGGGATCGGATACTACGAGCAGTACTTC	CASSDTFLTGIGYYEQYF
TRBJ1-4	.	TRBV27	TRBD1	TGTGCCAGCAGTTTCAGGGGGGAAAAACTGTTTTTT	CASSFRGEKLFF
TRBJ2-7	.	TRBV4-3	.	TGCGCCAGCAGCCTCAGGGGACCCTACGAGCAGTACTTC	CASSLRGPYEQYF
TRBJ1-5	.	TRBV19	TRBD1	TGTGCCAGTAGTATCGGGACAGGGCGCGGCAATCAGCCCCAGCATTTT	CASSIGTGRGNQPQHF
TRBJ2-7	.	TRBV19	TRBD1	TGTGCCAGTAGTGCTGCCGGGACAGGGGCCTACGAGCAGTACTTC	CASSAAGTGAYEQYF
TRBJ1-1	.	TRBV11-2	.	TGTGCCAGCAGCTTACTAATAATCAACACTGAAGCTTTCTTT	CASSLLIINTEAFF
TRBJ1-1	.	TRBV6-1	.	TGTGCCAGCAGTCTCACCGGAGCAATGAACACTGAAGCTTTCTTT	CASSLTGAMNTEAFF
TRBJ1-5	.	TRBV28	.	TGTGCCAGCAGTTTTCCTGCGCAGGGAGGCAATCAGTCCCAGCATTTT	CASSFPAQGGNQSQHF
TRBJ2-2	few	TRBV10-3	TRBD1	TGTGCCATCAGTGACCCCGGACAGGCCGGGGAGCTGTTTTTT	CAISDPGQAGELFF